Presented here are 30 T cell receptor beta chains from one specimen sequenced in a study of blood T cell repertoires in COVID-19. The table came from immunoSEQ multiplex PCR; TCRdb's copy has only in-frame clones and leaves some out. The table shows 100,000 to 150,000 clones, with about 90% occurring only once. The sample taken for sequencing was peripheral blood. The receptors stem from a woman in her sixties or seventies with acute or convalescent COVID-19.

This sequence joins TRBV11-2 and TRBJ1-1; D possibly corresponds to TRBD1 (5 bases). The germline CDR1 and CDR2 sequences are SGHAT and FQNNGV. V was shortened by 2 bases and J by 0 bases, with 10 bases between the two germline ends. The CDR3 covers 15 residues. CDR3 nucleotide sequence: TGTGCCAGCAGCTTAAGGGGAAACATGAACACTGAAGCTTTCTTT. Its protein is CASSLRGNMNTEAFF.

V usage is TRBV28 and J usage is TRBJ2-7, with a tentative D call TRBD1 (6 bases). Germline V gives CDR1 MDHEN, CDR2 SYDVKM. V lost 4 bases and J 7 bases, leaving 17 bases between the germline ends. The CDR3 extends over 14 amino acids. CDR3 coding DNA: TGTGCCAGCAGTTCGGACAGTCGGGGAGAGGAGCAGTACTTC. Protein: CASSSDSRGEEQYF.

This chain uses TRBV30 with TRBJ1-2; 9 bases align to TRBD1. The V gene's germline CDR1 is GTSNPN and CDR2 SVGIG (reference sequence). This CDR3 comprises 13 residues. The J segment lost 4 bases and the V segment lost 3 bases, leaving 3 bases of the junction unmatched. CDR3 sequence: CAWRGTGTYGYTF. For the CDR3, the DNA is TGTGCCTGGAGGGGGACAGGGACCTATGGCTACACCTTC.

The gene calls are TRBV5-1 and TRBJ2-2, with TRBD1 matching 8 bases. V lost 0 bases, J lost 5 bases, and 9 bases stayed unmatched. Germline loops: CDR1 SGHRS, CDR2 YFSETQ. This CDR3 is built from 17 residues. DNA for the CDR3: TGCGCCAGCAGCTTGGACGGCCAGGGGGCAGGAACCGGGGAGCTGTTTTTT. It yields the protein CASSLDGQGAGTGELFF.

The chain joins TRBV25-1 to TRBJ1-4; no reliable D call. The germline gives CDR1 MGHDK, CDR2 SYGVNS. The germline V and J ends were trimmed by 6 bases and 4 bases, with 12 bases remaining between them. This CDR3 spans 14 amino acids. This chain's CDR3 is CASSRDSYNEKLFF. The CDR3 DNA is TGTGCCAGCAGCCGGGATTCCTATAATGAAAAACTGTTTTTT.

This chain links TRBV5-1 with TRBJ2-1, with 9 positions matching TRBD2. Trimming cost V 0 bases and J 7 bases; bases outside gene matches: 11. From germline, CDR1 is SGHRS and CDR2 YFSETQ. The CDR3 is 17 residues long. For the CDR3, the DNA is TGCGCCAGCAGCTTGGCCGTCGATAGCGGGGGCATTAATGAGCAGTTCTTC. It specifies CASSLAVDSGGINEQFF.

This clone was seen a single time. V and J are TRBV6-5 and TRBJ1-1; D is ambiguous. Germline CDR1 reads MNHEY; CDR2 reads SVGAGI. This CDR3 region has 15 residues. Trimming removed 2 bases at V and 1 base at J, with 11 bases between. The CDR3 bases are TGTGCCAGCAGTTACCTAGTAACGGGGAACACTGAAGCTTTCTTT. Its protein is CASSYLVTGNTEAFF.

The table lists this clone with a few counts. J is TRBJ1-1 and V is TRBV14, with D unclear. The V end lost 5 bases, the J end lost 0 bases, and 13 bases lay between the germline ends. CDR1 SGHDN and CDR2 FVKESK come from the germline V gene. CDR3 length: 15 amino acids. CDR3 nucleotides: TGTGCCAGCAGCAACGGGTGGCCGGTGAACACTGAAGCTTTCTTT. This codes for CASSNGWPVNTEAFF.

The chain joins TRBV19 to TRBJ1-1; 9 bases line up with TRBD1. Germline V gives CDR1 LNHDA, CDR2 SQIVND (reference sequence). The trim removed 4 bases at V and 5 bases at J, leaving 8 bases unmatched. This CDR3 has 15 residues. CDR3 in DNA: TGTGCCAGTAGTACGGGACAGGGAGGAGGGACTGAAGCTTTCTTT. Translated: CASSTGQGGGTEAFF.

CDR3 sequence reads: CASSLTATEAFF. The CDR3 DNA is TGTGCCAGCAGTTTGACTGCCACTGAAGCTTTCTTT. The rearrangement uses TRBV12-3 or TRBV12-4 and TRBJ1-1; D is unresolved. This CDR3 region has 12 residues. V was clipped by 3 bases and J by 4 bases, with 6 bases between them.

The chain carries TRBV4-1 and TRBJ1-4; the D gene is possibly TRBD1 (5 bases). V was clipped by 1 base and J by 10 bases, with 19 bases between them. Germline V gives CDR1 MGHRA, CDR2 YSYEKL. The CDR3 runs to 16 residues. The CDR3 is CASSQVRDSQNLKLFF. Written as DNA, the CDR3 is TGCGCCAGCAGCCAAGTCCGGGACTCCCAGAATTTAAAACTGTTTTTT.

The rearrangement joins TRBV5-5 to TRBJ1-5, with a possible D match to TRBD1 (6 bases). The V end was cut by 5 bases, the J end by 6 bases, with 12 bases between. Germline V gene data show CDR1 as SGHKS and CDR2 as YYEKEE (reference sequence). There are 13 residues in the CDR3. Written as DNA, the CDR3 is TGTGCCAGCAGTTCCACAGGGAGTCAGCCCCAGCATTTT. It yields the protein CASSSTGSQPQHF.

This sequence joins TRBV19 and TRBJ2-2; no reliable D call. The V end lost 6 bases, the J end lost 4 bases, and 6 bases lay between the germline ends. The CDR3 has 12 residues. CDR1 LNHDA and CDR2 SQIVND come from the germline V gene (reference sequence). The CDR3 region has the DNA TGTGCCAGTAGCCCCCTCACCGGGGAGCTGTTTTTT. Its translation: CASSPLTGELFF.

The V call is TRBV2, the J call TRBJ2-5; D gene uncertain. The germline CDR1 and CDR2 sequences are SNHLY and FYNNEI. Deletions cut 4 bases from V and 4 bases from J, with 7 bases between. CDR3 length: 12 amino acids. The CDR3 nucleotides read TGTGCCAGCAGTGGAACAGTAGAGACCCAGTACTTC. Translation: CASSGTVETQYF.

In this sample, this clone turned up once. The chain combines TRBV28 with TRBJ1-4; 11 bases are shared with TRBD1. Germline CDR1 MDHEN, CDR2 SYDVKM. This CDR3 spans 16 amino acids. J lost 9 bases, V lost 2 bases, and 8 bases had no gene match. The CDR3 DNA reads TGTGCCAGCAGTTTACAAGGACAGGGGGCTTTCCAAAAACTGTTTTTT. Residues: CASSLQGQGAFQKLFF.

V usage is TRBV19 and J usage is TRBJ2-1; no clear D. This CDR3 has 14 residues. From germline, CDR1 is LNHDA and CDR2 SQIVND (reference sequence). V shed 1 base and J shed 0 bases, with 4 bases lying between them. CDR3 DNA sequence: TGTGCCAGTAGTATAGTCGGCTCCTACAATGAGCAGTTCTTC. It is translated as CASSIVGSYNEQFF.

This chain joins TRBV5-1 and TRBJ2-1; 9 bases line up with TRBD2. This CDR3 is built from 15 residues. V was clipped by 3 bases and J by 7 bases; unmatched bases: 8. CDR1 and CDR2 from the germline V gene are SGHRS and YFSETQ. The CDR3 spells CASSSQAGGANEQFF. The CDR3 DNA is TGCGCCAGCAGCTCCCAAGCGGGGGGCGCAAATGAGCAGTTCTTC.

The chain employs TRBV28 and TRBJ2-3; 13 bases are shared with TRBD2. Losses at the gene ends were 5 bases for V and 7 bases for J; bases not matched to a gene: 6. Germline V gives CDR1 MDHEN, CDR2 SYDVKM. This CDR3 has 15 amino acids. The CDR3 DNA reads as TGTGCCAGCAGTACTACTAGCGGGGGGGCACATACGCAGTATTTT. Translation gives CASSTTSGGAHTQYF.

The CDR3 here is CASSQGTGYQPQHF. CDR3 DNA sequence: TGTGCCAGCAGCCAGGGGACAGGCTATCAGCCCCAGCATTTT. V and J are TRBV3-1 (or the pseudogene TRBV3-2) and TRBJ1-5; 8 nucleotides agree with TRBD1. Germline values: CDR1 LGHDT, CDR2 YNNKEL (reference sequence). J gave up 5 bases and V 3 bases, and 3 bases lay outside the gene matches. The CDR3 is 14 residues long.

The chain has TRBV10-3 and TRBJ1-1; D is uncertain. The CDR3 is made up of 13 amino acids. Germline lookup yields CDR1 ENHRY and CDR2 SYGVKD. The V end lost 6 bases, the J end lost 3 bases, and 11 bases lay between the germline ends. The CDR3 reads CAIRSGFDTEAFF. The DNA for the CDR3 is TGTGCCATCAGGTCGGGATTCGACACTGAAGCTTTCTTT.

The rearrangement joins TRBV11-2 to TRBJ1-2; D is possibly TRBD1 (5 bases). Trimming removed 5 bases from V and 6 bases from J, with 19 bases in between. Germline loops: CDR1 SGHAT, CDR2 FQNNGV. The CDR3 sequence is 15 residues long. CDR3 sequence: CASSPYILGGNGYTF. The CDR3 DNA reads as TGTGCCAGCAGCCCTTATATCTTGGGGGGTAATGGCTACACCTTC.

CDR3 DNA sequence: TGCAGCGTTGACTCCGGGACAGCGAACACTGAAGCTTTCTTT. This codes for CSVDSGTANTEAFF. The chain combines TRBV29-1 with TRBJ1-1, with 7 positions matching TRBD1. V lost 3 bases and J lost 1; bases outside the gene matches: 5. CDR3 length: 14 amino acids. Germline CDR1 and CDR2: SQVTM and ANQGSEA.

The rearrangement joins TRBV21-1 to TRBJ1-4. TRBV21-1 is marked as a pseudogene. The CDR3 length is 14 residues. CDR3 amino acids: CASAPEGSVEKLFF. DNA of the CDR3: TGTGCCAGCGCCCCGGAGGGGTCGGTTGAAAAACTGTTTTTT.

The chain uses TRBV28 and TRBJ1-5; D gene uncertain. In germline, CDR1 is MDHEN, CDR2 SYDVKM. Between the trimmed V and J ends, which lost 5 bases and 7 bases, there was a span of 21 bases. The CDR3 has 16 residues. The CDR3 spells CASSPNSRGSGQPQHF. CDR3 nucleotide sequence: TGTGCCAGCAGTCCGAATTCCCGGGGATCGGGGCAGCCCCAGCATTTT.

This chain's CDR3 is CASASDTSKETQYF. In DNA, the CDR3 is TGTGCTAGTGCTTCGGACACGTCAAAAGAGACCCAGTACTTC. This sequence joins TRBV12-5 and TRBJ2-5; possibly TRBD1 for D (5 bases). CDR3 length equals 14 residues. The V end lost 7 bases, the J end lost 3 bases, and 15 bases lay between the germline ends. Germline assignment: CDR1 LGHNT and CDR2 FRNRAP.

The gene calls are TRBV5-1 and TRBJ2-1; 8 positions agree with TRBD2. This CDR3 spans 16 amino acids. J lost 8 bases, V lost 4 bases, and 14 bases had no gene match. Germline V lookup: CDR1 SGHRS, CDR2 YFSETQ. The CDR3 loop reads CASSLDRALAGHEQFF. The CDR3 region has the DNA TGCGCCAGCAGCCTGGACCGGGCCTTAGCGGGACATGAGCAGTTCTTC.

The chain is built from TRBV5-6 and TRBJ2-1; D is ambiguous. V gave up 2 bases and J gave up 6 bases, with 9 bases separating them. This CDR3 is 13 amino acids long. The germline CDR1 and CDR2 sequences are SGHDT and YYEEEE. As DNA, the CDR3 is TGTGCCAGCAGCTTTGATCGGGTCAATGAGCAGTTCTTC. Translating gives CASSFDRVNEQFF.

The chain links TRBV3-1 (or the pseudogene TRBV3-2) to TRBJ1-2, with 8 nucleotides matching TRBD1. Germline CDR1 reads LGHDT; CDR2 reads YNNKEL (reference sequence). V shed 3 bases, J shed 4 bases, and the junction held 7 bases outside the gene matches. The CDR3 is 15 amino acids. CDR3 protein: CASSHGLDRGYGYTF. CDR3 DNA: TGTGCCAGCAGCCATGGCTTAGACAGGGGCTATGGCTACACCTTC.

As DNA, the CDR3 is TGTGCCAGCAGCTTTGGACAGGGAGCTAATGAAAAACTGTTTTTT. As protein: CASSFGQGANEKLFF. The chain carries TRBV7-9 and TRBJ1-4, with 8 nucleotides matching TRBD1. Germline V gene sequence: CDR1 SEHNR, CDR2 FQNEAQ (reference sequence). The CDR3 has 15 amino acids. V shed 3 bases, J shed 3 bases, and the junction held 3 bases outside the gene matches.

This clone has only one observation. This chain joins TRBV4-2 and TRBJ2-7; 8 bases match TRBD2. Germline loops: CDR1 LGHNA, CDR2 YNFKEQ. The CDR3 length is 14 residues. Losses at the gene ends were 4 bases for V and 6 bases for J; bases not matched to a gene: 8. CDR3 loop: CASSPPGLDAEQYF. DNA for the CDR3: TGTGCCAGCAGCCCCCCGGGACTAGACGCCGAGCAGTACTTC.